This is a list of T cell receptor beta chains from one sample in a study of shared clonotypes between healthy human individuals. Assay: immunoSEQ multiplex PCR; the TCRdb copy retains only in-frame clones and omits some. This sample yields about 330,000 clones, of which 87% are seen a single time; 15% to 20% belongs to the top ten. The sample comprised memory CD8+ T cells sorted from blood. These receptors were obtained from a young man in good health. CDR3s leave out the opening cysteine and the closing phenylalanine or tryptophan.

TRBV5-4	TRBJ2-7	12	ASSPGTGVYEQY
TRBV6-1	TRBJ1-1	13	ASSRTRDGHTEAF
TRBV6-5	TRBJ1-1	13	ASSYSFRDSTEAF
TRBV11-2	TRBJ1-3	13	ASSSGNSTGNTIY
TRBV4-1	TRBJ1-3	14	ASSQDPRGAGNTIY
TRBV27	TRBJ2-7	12	ASSSTGTEYEQY
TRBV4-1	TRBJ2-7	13	ASSPRGGSSYEQY
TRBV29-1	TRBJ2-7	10	SVEDTSYEQY
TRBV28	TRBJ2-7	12	ASSLLGRLDEQY
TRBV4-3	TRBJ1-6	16	ASSQDGPGSSYNSPLH
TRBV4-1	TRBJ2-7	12	ASSQESAFYEQY
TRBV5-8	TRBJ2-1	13	ASSFPSGNSNEQF
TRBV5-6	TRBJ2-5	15	ASSLVEAGGPKETQY
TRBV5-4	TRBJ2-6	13	ASSSGSSGSNVLT
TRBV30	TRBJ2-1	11	AWQGFGYNEQF
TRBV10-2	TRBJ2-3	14	ASSESTDSYTDTQY
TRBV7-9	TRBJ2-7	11	ASSPTTVYEQY
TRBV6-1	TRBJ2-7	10	ASESDSYEQY
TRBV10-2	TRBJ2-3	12	ASTLRGGTDTQY
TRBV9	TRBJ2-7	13	ASSVEGDEPSEQY
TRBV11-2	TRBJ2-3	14	ASSRGLAGFTDTQY
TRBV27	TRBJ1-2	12	ASSTWDRARGYT
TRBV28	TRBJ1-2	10	ASSPGDYGYT
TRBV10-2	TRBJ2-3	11	ASWDRDADTQY
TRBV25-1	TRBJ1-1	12	ASSESGENTEAF
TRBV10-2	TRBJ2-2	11	AVEGGGTGELF
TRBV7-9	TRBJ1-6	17	ASRSRDPELGSYNSPLH
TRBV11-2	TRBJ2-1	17	ASSRGTGGAFGTYDEQF
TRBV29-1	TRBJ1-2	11	SVDRDGSYGYT
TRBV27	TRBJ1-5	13	ASRLGQGLNQPQH
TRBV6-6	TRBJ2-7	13	ASSYSSDRGDEQY
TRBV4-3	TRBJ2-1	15	ASSQEIAGASYNEQF
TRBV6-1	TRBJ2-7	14	ASSVDVIGYSYEQY
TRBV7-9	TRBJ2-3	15	ASSLTPRDSYTDTQY
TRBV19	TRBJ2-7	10	ARYGFLREQY
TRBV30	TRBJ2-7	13	AWSSVRQGAYEQY
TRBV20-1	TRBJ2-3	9	ISGPTDTQY
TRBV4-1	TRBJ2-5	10	ASSQDMETQY
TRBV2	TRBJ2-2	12	ASSGQGATGELF
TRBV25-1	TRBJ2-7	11	ASSEWGAMEQY
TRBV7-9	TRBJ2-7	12	ASSLDGHPYEQY
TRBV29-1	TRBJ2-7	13	SVELGDSPSYEQY
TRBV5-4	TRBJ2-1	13	ASSMTGSSYNEQF
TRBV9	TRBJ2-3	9	ASSSSDTQY
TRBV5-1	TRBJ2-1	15	ASSLSPNSATYNEQF
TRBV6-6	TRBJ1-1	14	ASSYPQDTLNTEAF
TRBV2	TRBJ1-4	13	ASSGVDSTNEKLF
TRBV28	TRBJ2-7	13	ASSSLAGVTYEQY
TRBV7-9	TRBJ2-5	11	ASSLQGSETQY
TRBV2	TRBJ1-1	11	ASSETGSTEAF
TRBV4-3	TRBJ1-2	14	ASSQDWLDRDDGYT
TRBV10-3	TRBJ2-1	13	AISGEAGGLNEQF
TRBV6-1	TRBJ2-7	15	ASSENPSGSASYEQY
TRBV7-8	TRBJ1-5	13	ASSFIPEGDQPQH
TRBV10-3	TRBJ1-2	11	AISERGWDGYT